Each of the 14 T cell receptor beta chains below was sequenced from the same sample in a study of T cells in Graves' hyperthyroidism and ophthalmopathy. TCR beta CDR3 region amplification was performed from RNA transcripts. Researchers ran a first-round RT-PCR on the TCR CDR3 using the HTBI primer set. TCRdb processed the multiplex PCR reads anew with MiXCR; each CDR3 protein has one entry. Among about 350,000 distinct CDR3 sequences, about 20% were seen once, and the ten largest hold roughly 3.5%. Material for sequencing was blood. All receptors derive from a woman aged 18-29 years with Graves' hyperthyroidism.

At least ten counts were recorded for this clonotype. This chain joins TRBV2 and TRBJ1-6, with D possibly being TRBD1 (5 bases). V shed 7 bases and J shed 9 bases, with 13 bases lying between them. CDR1 is SNHLY and CDR2 is FYNNEI in the germline V gene. The length of the CDR3 is 13 residues. DNA of the CDR3: TGTGCCAGCAAGTATCAGGGTTCTTCACCCCTCCACTTT. Translating it yields CASKYQGSSPLHF.

This clonotype was observed at least ten times. The V call is TRBV10-3, the J call TRBJ2-2, with no clear D. V lost 4 bases and J lost 3, with 18 bases in between. Looked up from germline, CDR1 is ENHRY and CDR2 is SYGVKD. This CDR3 comprises 17 residues. The CDR3 nucleotides read TGTGCCATCAGTGGAATGAACTATCTAAGGGACACCGGGGAGCTGTTTTTT. Residues: CAISGMNYLRDTGELFF.

There are many counts of this clonotype. This CDR3 is CASRLRTGGTYEQYF. The CDR3 bases are TGTGCCAGCAGACTACGGACAGGGGGCACCTACGAGCAGTACTTC. V and J are TRBV7-8 and TRBJ2-7, with 11 bases aligning to TRBD1. Germline V gives CDR1 SGHVS, CDR2 FQNEAQ. Unmatched junction bases numbered 6, after V lost 6 bases and J lost 2 bases. The CDR3 is 15 residues long.

The table lists this clonotype with a few counts. The chain uses TRBV4-1 and TRBJ2-5; tentatively, D is TRBD1 (5 bases). Germline V gives CDR1 MGHRA, CDR2 YSYEKL. Trimming removed 1 base from V and 1 base from J, with 19 bases in between. This CDR3 has 18 amino acids. Here the CDR3 reads CASSQVGMWGEIQETQYF. CDR3 coding DNA: TGCGCCAGCAGCCAAGTGGGAATGTGGGGCGAGATCCAAGAGACCCAGTACTTC.

The gene calls are TRBV18 and TRBJ1-1, with D possibly TRBD1 on 5 matching bases. Trimming pared 8 bases from V and 2 bases from J, leaving 12 bases between. CDR3 length equals 13 residues. Germline CDR1 KGHSH, CDR2 LQKENI. For the CDR3, the DNA is TGTGCCAGCCGGGTGGGGACCAACACTGAAGCTTTCTTT. Protein: CASRVGTNTEAFF.

This clonotype has at least ten counts. The chain has TRBV12-3 or TRBV12-4 and TRBJ1-5; D is unresolved. This CDR3 spans 14 amino acids. Between the trimmed V and J ends, which lost 2 bases and 0 bases, there was a span of 5 bases. The CDR3 region has the DNA TGTGCCAGCAGTTTACTCCTTAGCAATCAGCCCCAGCATTTT. This gives the protein CASSLLLSNQPQHF.

This clonotype was seen only a few times. This chain uses TRBV6-4 with TRBJ2-3; no clear D gene. With 0 bases removed from V and 1 base from J, the gap between germline ends came to 5 bases. There are 14 residues in the CDR3. CDR1 is MRHNA and CDR2 is SNTAGT in the germline V gene. DNA of the CDR3: TGTGCCAGCAGTGACTCCGCGGGCACAGATACGCAGTATTTT. It translates to CASSDSAGTDTQYF.

The sample holds many counts of this clonotype. The rearrangement joins TRBV29-1 to TRBJ1-2; 8 bases align to TRBD1. Per the germline V gene, CDR1 is SQVTM and CDR2 is ANQGSEA. V was clipped by 3 bases and J by 3 bases; unmatched bases: 9. The length of the CDR3 is 15 residues. The CDR3 DNA reads as TGCAGCGTTGATGATGGACAGGGTACAGACTATGGCTACACCTTC. It codes for CSVDDGQGTDYGYTF. Full variable domain (remainder filled in from reference TRBV29-1 and TRBJ1-2): SAVISQKPSRDICQRGTSLTIQCQVDSQVTMMFWYRQQPGQSLTLIATANQGSEATYESGFVIDKFPISRPNLTFSTLTVSNMSPEDSSIYLCSVDDGQGTDYGYTFGSGTRLTVV.

This clonotype showed up many times. DNA of the CDR3: TGCAGTGCTAGAGGGAGCCTCGAGATCGGGATTTTCGAGCAGTACTTC. It yields the protein CSARGSLEIGIFEQYF. The chain has TRBV20-1 and TRBJ2-7, with a weak D call TRBD2 (5 bases). V dropped 1 base and J dropped 6 bases, with 22 bases sitting between them. Germline assignment: CDR1 DFQATT and CDR2 SNEGSKA (reference sequence). The CDR3 is 16 amino acids.

The genes are TRBV12-3 or TRBV12-4 and TRBJ1-5; no clear D. This CDR3 region has 16 residues. V was pared by 0 bases and J by 0 bases, with 9 bases between. In DNA form, the CDR3 reads TGTGCCAGCAGTTTAGCACACGATTATAGCAATCAGCCCCAGCATTTT. Encoded protein: CASSLAHDYSNQPQHF.

This clonotype occurred many times. The J gene is TRBJ1-1, the V gene TRBV5-1, with 9 bases fitting TRBD1. This CDR3 comprises 16 residues. The junction had 13 bases not matched to a gene; V was cut back by 5 bases and J by 5 bases. Germline CDR1 SGHRS, CDR2 YFSETQ. The CDR3 loop is CASSPGPGQGWTEAFF. In DNA form, the CDR3 reads TGCGCCAGCAGTCCAGGACCGGGACAGGGTTGGACTGAAGCTTTCTTT.

This clonotype has ten or more counts. The chain has TRBV15 and TRBJ2-5; D is unresolved. The CDR3 covers 13 residues. The V end lost 3 bases, the J end lost 1 base, and 6 bases lay between the germline ends. Germline CDR1 is LNHNV and CDR2 is YYDKDF (reference sequence). CDR3 residues: CATSRGSQETQYF. CDR3 DNA sequence: TGTGCCACCAGCAGGGGAAGCCAAGAGACCCAGTACTTC. Together with reference TRBV15 and TRBJ2-5, the CDR3 gives the full variable domain: DAMVIQNPRYQVTQFGKPVTLSCSQTLNHNVMYWYQQKSSQAPKLLFHYYDKDFNNEADTPDNFQSRRPNTSFCFLDIRSPGLGDTAMYLCATSRGSQETQYFGPGTRLLVL.

This clonotype was seen many times. The rearrangement links TRBV7-9 to TRBJ1-1, with TRBD1 as a possible D gene (6 bases). CDR1 SEHNR and CDR2 FQNEAQ come from the germline V gene (reference sequence). V was trimmed by 5 bases and J by 8 bases, leaving 12 bases between them. The CDR3 covers 12 residues. This CDR3 is CASSTRTDEAFF. Here the CDR3 DNA reads TGTGCCAGCAGCACCCGGACAGACGAAGCTTTCTTT.

This clonotype has at least ten counts. V and J are TRBV5-1 and TRBJ1-1; D is unresolved. The germline gives CDR1 SGHRS, CDR2 YFSETQ. Trimming took off 0 bases at V and 5 bases at J, with 11 bases between the two ends. The CDR3 extends over 14 amino acids. CDR3 sequence: CASSLEAGMTEAFF. CDR3 DNA: TGCGCCAGCAGCTTGGAGGCGGGGATGACTGAAGCTTTCTTT.